This TCR beta chain was documented in a study of blood T cell repertoires in COVID-19. Study summary: From T cells, B-cell-depleted T cells, or PBMCs came the material, which was cDNA or gDNA.

TCRdb's copy holds only in-frame clones and misses some; the assay was immunoSEQ multiplex PCR. The sample shows around 80,000 clones, around 80% of them seen only once. V was clipped by 5 bases and J by 0 bases, with 10 bases between them. The CDR3 covers 14 residues. CDR1 SGHTA and CDR2 FQGNSA come from the germline V gene. The TCR originated in an elderly woman with acute or convalescent COVID-19. Sequenced material: peripheral blood. The chain couples TRBV7-2 to TRBJ1-2; a weak D match, TRBD1 (5 bases). CDR3 sequence: CASSPDRSNYGYTF. The CDR3 DNA follows: TGTGCCAGCAGCCCTGACAGATCTAACTATGGCTACACCTTC.